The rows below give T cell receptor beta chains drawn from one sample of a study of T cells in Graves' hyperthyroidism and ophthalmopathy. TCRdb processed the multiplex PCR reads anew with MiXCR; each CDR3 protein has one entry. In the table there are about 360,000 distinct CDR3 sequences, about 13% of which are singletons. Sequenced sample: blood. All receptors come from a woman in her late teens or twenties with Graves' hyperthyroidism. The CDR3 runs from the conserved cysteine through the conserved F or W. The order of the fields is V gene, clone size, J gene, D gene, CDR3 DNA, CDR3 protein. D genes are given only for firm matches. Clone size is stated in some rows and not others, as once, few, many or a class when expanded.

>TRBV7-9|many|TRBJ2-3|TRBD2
TGTGCCAGCAGCTTAGCTGCACTAGCGGCTAGCACAGATACGCAGTATTTT
CASSLAALAASTDTQYF
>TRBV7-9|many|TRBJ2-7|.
TGTGCCAGCACCCAACCCGGGTTAACAGCCTACGAGCAGTACTTC
CASTQPGLTAYEQYF
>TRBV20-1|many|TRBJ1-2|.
TGCAGTGCTAGAACGACAACTAACTATGGCTACACCTTC
CSARTTTNYGYTF
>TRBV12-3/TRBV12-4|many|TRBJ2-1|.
TGTGCCAGCAGTTTCGTCCCTCTAGATAATGAGCAGTTCTTC
CASSFVPLDNEQFF
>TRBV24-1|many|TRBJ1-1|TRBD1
TGTGCCACCAGATCTCAGGGGGCAGGCACTGAAGCTTTCTTT
CATRSQGAGTEAFF
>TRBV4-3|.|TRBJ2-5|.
TGCGCCAGCAGCCAAGTCCTCGGACCTCAAGAGACCCAGTACTTC
CASSQVLGPQETQYF
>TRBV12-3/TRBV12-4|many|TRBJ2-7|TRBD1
TGTGCCAGCAGTCCTTCGGACAGGGGGACCTACGAGCAGTACTTC
CASSPSDRGTYEQYF
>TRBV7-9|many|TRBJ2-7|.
TGTGCCAGCAGCTTAGTCGGGGAACCCTACGAGCAGTACTTC
CASSLVGEPYEQYF
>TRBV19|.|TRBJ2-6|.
TGTGCCAGTAGTATACCAGAATCCGGGGCCAACGTCCTGACTTTC
CASSIPESGANVLTF
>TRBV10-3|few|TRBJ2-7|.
TGTGCCATCAGTGAAACCGGAGTCACCTACGAGCAGTACTTC
CAISETGVTYEQYF
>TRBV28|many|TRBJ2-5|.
TGTGCCAGCAGCAATGCGGGGAGCGGGTCGGAGACCCAGTACTTC
CASSNAGSGSETQYF
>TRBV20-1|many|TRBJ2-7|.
TGCAGTGCTAGATCGGCCAGGGACTACGAGCAGTACTTC
CSARSARDYEQYF
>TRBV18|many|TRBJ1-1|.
TGTGCCAGCTCACCGACACAAGGGACGGGGAACACTGAAGCTTTCTTT
CASSPTQGTGNTEAFF
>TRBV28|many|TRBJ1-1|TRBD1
TGTGCCAGCAGTTGGGAACCACAGGGGAGGTCTGAAGCTTTCTTT
CASSWEPQGRSEAFF
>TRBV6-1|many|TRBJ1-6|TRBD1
TGTGCCAGCAGTCCTCCCGGACAGGGGGCGAATTCACCCCTCCACTTT
CASSPPGQGANSPLHF
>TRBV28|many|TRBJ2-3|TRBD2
TGTGCCAGCAGTACCCCAGCGGGGGTAACAGATACGCAGTATTTT
CASSTPAGVTDTQYF
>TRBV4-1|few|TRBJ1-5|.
TGCGCCAGCAGCCTACCTTGGGGGGAACTCAATCAGCCCCAGCATTTT
CASSLPWGELNQPQHF
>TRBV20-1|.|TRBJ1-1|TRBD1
TGCAGTGCTAGAGTCAGGGGGCTCACTGAAGCTTTCTTT
CSARVRGLTEAFF
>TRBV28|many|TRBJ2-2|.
TGTGCCAGCAGTTTATGGGGGACGAACACCGGGGAGCTGTTTTTT
CASSLWGTNTGELFF
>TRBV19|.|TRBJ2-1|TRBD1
TGTGCCAGTAGTGCCCTCCCCGGGACAGGGGGCGATGAGCAGTTCTTC
CASSALPGTGGDEQFF
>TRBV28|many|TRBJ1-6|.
TGTGCGTCCGGGCCTTTTAATTCACCCCTCCACTTT
CASGPFNSPLHF
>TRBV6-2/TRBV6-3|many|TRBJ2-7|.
TGTGCCAGCAGCCAGTCCGGGGGCGGTAGCGAGCAGTACTTC
CASSQSGGGSEQYF
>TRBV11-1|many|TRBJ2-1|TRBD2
TGTGCCAGCAGCTTAGGAGCGGGAACCTACAATGAGCAGTTCTTC
CASSLGAGTYNEQFF
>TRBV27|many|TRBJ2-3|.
TGTGCCAGCAGTTTATCCGGGACATCCCCTTTGAGTACGCAGTATTTT
CASSLSGTSPLSTQYF